The 11 T cell receptor beta chains reported below all come from one sample, sequenced in a study of blood T cell repertoires in COVID-19. The assay was immunoSEQ multiplex PCR, and TCRdb's table has in-frame clones only and misses some. The sample includes fewer than 140,000 clones, over 65% seen only once; the top ten take 6.2%. Sequenced: peripheral blood. The receptors come from a man older than 75 with COVID-19, enrolled during active disease.

This clone is a singleton in its sample. CDR3: CASSQESARREVKNEQFF. In nucleotides, the CDR3 is TGCGCCAGCAGCCAAGAGAGCGCACGGCGGGAGGTGAAGAATGAGCAGTTCTTC. The gene calls are TRBV4-3 and TRBJ2-1; 8 positions agree with TRBD2. This CDR3 is 18 amino acids long. The V gene end was trimmed by 0 bases and the J gene end by 7 bases; junction bases not matched to a gene: 14. CDR1 is LGHNA, CDR2 YSLEER, per germline.

The chain is built from TRBV5-1 and TRBJ1-4, with D possibly matching TRBD1 (5 bases). Per the germline V gene, CDR1 is SGHRS and CDR2 is YFSETQ. Between the trimmed V and J ends, which lost 3 bases and 4 bases, there was a span of 10 bases. This CDR3 spans 14 amino acids. For the CDR3, the DNA is TGCGCCAGCAGCTGGCGGGGGATTAATGAAAAACTGTTTTTT. Translated, it gives CASSWRGINEKLFF.

The genes are TRBV6-1 and TRBJ2-3; 7 nucleotides match TRBD2. Germline CDR1 MNHNS, CDR2 SASEGT. Trimming cost V 3 bases and J 2 bases; bases outside gene matches: 11. The CDR3 contains 17 residues. The CDR3 here is CASSDRDLAEYTDTQYF. For the CDR3, the DNA is TGTGCCAGCAGTGATAGGGACCTAGCGGAATACACAGATACGCAGTATTTT.

The chain combines TRBV5-6 with TRBJ2-7; 8 bases are shared with TRBD2. CDR3 size: 14 residues. V lost 5 bases, J lost 0 bases, and 4 bases stayed unmatched. Germline-derived CDR1 and CDR2 are SGHDT and YYEEEE. The CDR3, as DNA: TGTGCCAGCAGAACCGGGACTAGCTCCTACGAGCAGTACTTC. Its translation is CASRTGTSSYEQYF.

The gene calls are TRBV3-1 (or the pseudogene TRBV3-2) and TRBJ1-6, with 8 bases identical to TRBD1. The length of the CDR3 is 16 residues. The V and J ends lost 5 bases and 4 bases, in that order; junction bases with no gene match: 7. Germline lookup yields CDR1 LGHDT and CDR2 YNNKEL (reference sequence). The CDR3 here is CASSATGTGYNSPLHF. CDR3 in DNA: TGTGCCAGCAGCGCAACCGGGACAGGATATAATTCACCCCTCCACTTT.

This clone was seen a handful of times. The chain joins TRBV15 to TRBJ2-7, with unresolved D. The length of the CDR3 is 14 residues. Germline assignment: CDR1 LNHNV and CDR2 YYDKDF (reference sequence). The V end was cut by 0 bases, the J end by 0 bases, with 6 bases between. The CDR3 DNA sequence: TGTGCCACCAGCAGAGATCGAGCCTCCTACGAGCAGTACTTC. This gives the protein CATSRDRASYEQYF.

The CDR3 spells CASSVEASGHSYEQYF. DNA for the CDR3: TGTGCCAGCAGCGTAGAAGCTAGCGGGCACTCCTACGAGCAGTACTTC. The chain joins TRBV9 to TRBJ2-7; 8 nucleotides align to TRBD2. The trim removed 0 bases at V and 0 bases at J, leaving 5 bases unmatched. The CDR3 sequence is 16 residues long. CDR1 SGDLS and CDR2 YYNGEE come from the germline V gene.

As to this clone: At one end the junction does not follow the germline gene, possibly because of a read error. The gene calls are TRBV18 and TRBJ2-5; TRBD2 matches 8 bases. CDR3 length equals 13 residues. CDR1 KGHSH and CDR2 LQKENI come from the germline V gene. Here the CDR3 DNA reads TGTGCCAGCGCACCGGGAGGGGACGAGACCCAGTACTTC. Its protein is CASAPGGDETQYF.

The chain recombines TRBV24-1 with TRBJ1-5, with D perhaps TRBD1 (5 bases). V lost 4 bases and J lost 4, with 16 bases in between. CDR1 KGHDR and CDR2 SFDVKD come from the germline V gene. There are 16 residues in the CDR3. CDR3 nucleotide sequence: TGTGCCACCAGTGAGGGATGGGGCAGACCTAATCAGCCCCAGCATTTT. It specifies CATSEGWGRPNQPQHF.

The CDR3 region is CASSYSGAYNEQFF. CDR3 DNA: TGTGCCAGCAGTTATAGCGGGGCCTACAATGAGCAGTTCTTC. This rearrangement joins TRBV6-5 to TRBJ2-1, with 8 bases lining up with TRBD2. Germline CDR1 MNHEY, CDR2 SVGAGI. The CDR3 sequence is 14 residues long. The J segment lost 2 bases and the V segment lost 3 bases, leaving 0 bases of the junction unmatched.

The chain joins TRBV4-1 to TRBJ2-7; 13 nucleotides align to TRBD2. The germline V gene encodes CDR1 MGHRA and CDR2 YSYEKL. Losses at the gene ends were 0 bases for V and 1 base for J; bases not matched to a gene: 6. The CDR3 is 18 amino acids. The CDR3 loop is CASSQEFGLAGESYEQYF. DNA of the CDR3: TGCGCCAGCAGCCAAGAGTTCGGACTAGCGGGAGAATCCTACGAGCAGTACTTC.